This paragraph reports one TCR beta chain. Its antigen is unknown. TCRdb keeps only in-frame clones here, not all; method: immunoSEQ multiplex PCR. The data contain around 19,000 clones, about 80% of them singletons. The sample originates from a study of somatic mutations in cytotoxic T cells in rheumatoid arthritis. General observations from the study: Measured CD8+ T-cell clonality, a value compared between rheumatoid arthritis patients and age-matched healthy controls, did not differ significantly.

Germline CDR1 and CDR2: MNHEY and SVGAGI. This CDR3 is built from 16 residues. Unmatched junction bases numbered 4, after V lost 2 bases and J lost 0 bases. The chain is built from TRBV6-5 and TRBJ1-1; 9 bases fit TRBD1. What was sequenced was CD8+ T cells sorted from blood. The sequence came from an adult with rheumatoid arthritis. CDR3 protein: CASSYGTGIVNTEAFF. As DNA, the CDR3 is TGTGCCAGCAGTTACGGGACAGGGATCGTGAACACTGAAGCTTTCTTT.